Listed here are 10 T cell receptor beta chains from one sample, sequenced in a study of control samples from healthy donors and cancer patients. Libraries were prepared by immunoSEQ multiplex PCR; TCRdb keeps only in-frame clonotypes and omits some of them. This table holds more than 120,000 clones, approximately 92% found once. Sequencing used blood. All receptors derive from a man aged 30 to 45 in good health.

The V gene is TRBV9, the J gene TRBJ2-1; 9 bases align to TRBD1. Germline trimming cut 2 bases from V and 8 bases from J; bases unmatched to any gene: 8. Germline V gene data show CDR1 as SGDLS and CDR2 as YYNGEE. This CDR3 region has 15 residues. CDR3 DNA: TGTGCCAGCAGCGTCGGGACAGGGCAAGGGGATGAGCAGTTCTTC. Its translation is CASSVGTGQGDEQFF.

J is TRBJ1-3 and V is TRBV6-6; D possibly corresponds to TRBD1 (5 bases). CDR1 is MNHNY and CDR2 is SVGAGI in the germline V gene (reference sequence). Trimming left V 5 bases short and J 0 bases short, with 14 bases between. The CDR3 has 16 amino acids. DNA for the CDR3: TGTGCCAGCAGTCGCTTTTCCGGGGCCTCTGGAAACACCATATATTTT. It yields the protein CASSRFSGASGNTIYF.

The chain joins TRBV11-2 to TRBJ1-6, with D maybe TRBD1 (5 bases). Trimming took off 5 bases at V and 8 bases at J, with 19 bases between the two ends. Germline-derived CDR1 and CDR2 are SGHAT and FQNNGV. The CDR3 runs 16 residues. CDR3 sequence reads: CASSPVPGRYDSPLHF. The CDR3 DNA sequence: TGTGCCAGCAGCCCAGTGCCAGGGAGATATGATTCACCCCTCCACTTT.

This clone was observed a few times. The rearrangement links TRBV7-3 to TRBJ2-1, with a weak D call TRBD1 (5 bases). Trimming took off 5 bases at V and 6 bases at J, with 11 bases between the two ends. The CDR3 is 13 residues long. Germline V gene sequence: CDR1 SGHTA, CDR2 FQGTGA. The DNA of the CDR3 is TGTGCCAGCAGCCCCGCAGGGTCCAATGAGCAGTTCTTC. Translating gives CASSPAGSNEQFF.

CDR3 nucleotide sequence: TGTGCCACCAGTGATTTTTCGTGGGGCACAGATACGCAGTATTTT. It is translated as CATSDFSWGTDTQYF. The chain employs TRBV24-1 and TRBJ2-3; D unresolved. With 1 base removed from V and 1 base from J, the gap between germline ends came to 8 bases. The CDR3 sequence is 15 residues long. Germline CDR1 reads KGHDR; CDR2 reads SFDVKD.

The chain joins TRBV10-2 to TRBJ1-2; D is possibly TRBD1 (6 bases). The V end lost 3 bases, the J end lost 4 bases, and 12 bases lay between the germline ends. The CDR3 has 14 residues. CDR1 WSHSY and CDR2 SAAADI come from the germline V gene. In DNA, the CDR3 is TGCGCCAGCAGTGAAGTCGGGGGGCTCTATGGCTACACCTTC. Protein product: CASSEVGGLYGYTF.

CDR3 in amino acids: CASSSYTGTGVNEQYF. Here the CDR3 DNA reads TGTGCCAGCAGTTCCTATACCGGGACAGGGGTCAATGAGCAGTACTTC. The chain is built from TRBV6-5 and TRBJ2-7; TRBD1 matches 10 bases. V trimming: 4 bases; J trimming: 7 bases; junction bases outside the gene matches: 13. Germline V gene data show CDR1 as MNHEY and CDR2 as SVGAGI. This CDR3 region has 16 residues.

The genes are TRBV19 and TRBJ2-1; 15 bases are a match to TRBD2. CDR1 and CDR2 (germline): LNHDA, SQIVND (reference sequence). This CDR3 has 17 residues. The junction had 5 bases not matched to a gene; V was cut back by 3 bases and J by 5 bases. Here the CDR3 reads CASSIRTSGGAHNEQFF. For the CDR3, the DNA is TGTGCCAGTAGTATTAGGACTAGCGGGGGGGCCCACAATGAGCAGTTCTTC.

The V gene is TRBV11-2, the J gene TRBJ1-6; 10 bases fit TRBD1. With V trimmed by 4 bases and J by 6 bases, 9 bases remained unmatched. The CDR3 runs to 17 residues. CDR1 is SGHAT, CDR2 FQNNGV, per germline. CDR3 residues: CASSSWGTGVGNSPLHF. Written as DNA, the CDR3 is TGTGCCAGCAGCTCATGGGGGACAGGGGTTGGTAATTCACCCCTCCACTTT. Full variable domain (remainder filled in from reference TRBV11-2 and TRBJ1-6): EAGVAQSPRYKIIEKRQSVAFWCNPISGHATLYWYQQILGQGPKLLIQFQNNGVVDDSQLPKDRFSAERLKGVDSTLKIQPAKLEDSAVYLCASSSWGTGVGNSPLHFGNGTRLTVT.

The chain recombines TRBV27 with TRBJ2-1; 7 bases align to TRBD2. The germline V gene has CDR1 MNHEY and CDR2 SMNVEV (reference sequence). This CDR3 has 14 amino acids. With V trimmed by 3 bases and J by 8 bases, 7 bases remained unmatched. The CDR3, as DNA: TGTGCCAGCAGTTTCATCGGCCGGGAGGATGAGCAGTTCTTC. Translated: CASSFIGREDEQFF.